This TCR beta chain is drawn from a study of blood T cell repertoires in COVID-19. Overall study context: Sites across the United States, Italy and Spain contributed samples from acute and convalescent COVID-19. Nucleic acid was either cDNA or gDNA, and it came from T cells, B-cell-depleted T cells, or PBMCs.

Study processing details: Quantification of nucleated cells was approximated via reference gene primer amplification. Measured with immunoSEQ multiplex PCR; TCRdb has only the in-frame clones, and not every one. V and J calls and clone size come straight from that table; D and trimming were deduced from the DNA. Of about 120,000 clones in the sample, 70% to 90% were seen once. The origin of this receptor is a woman aged 50 to 60 with active or convalescent COVID-19. Sequences were obtained from peripheral blood.

CDR3 DNA sequence: TGTGCCAGCACCGAGGGCCCTAGCATTGGCTACACCTTC. Protein: CASTEGPSIGYTF. V and J are TRBV6-6 and TRBJ1-2; D remains unclear. Germline V gene lookup returns CDR1 MNHNY and CDR2 SVGAGI (reference sequence). The CDR3 runs 13 residues. V was trimmed by 7 bases and J by 7 bases, leaving 16 bases between them.